This T cell receptor beta chain was profiled in a study of neoadjuvant anti-PD-1 for oral cavity cancer. Across the whole study: Around day 43, patients without progression received a fourth nivolumab dose before surgery. The study's findings and limits: After neoadjuvant nivolumab, PBMC T cell clonality was significantly higher in non-responders than responders.

Trimming removed 3 bases at V and 2 bases at J, with 18 bases between. The V gene's germline CDR1 is SGHDT and CDR2 YYEEEE. This CDR3 is built from 18 residues. Worth noting for this clone: Its target is unknown.

The data were produced by immunoSEQ multiplex PCR, yet TCRdb's version contains in-frame clones alone and is incomplete. The table includes 60,000 to 75,000 clones, about four fifths detected once. This chain uses TRBV5-6 with TRBJ2-6; D is unclear. Sequencing used PBMCs, obtained before nivolumab (anti-PD-1) treatment. The sequence was obtained from a person aged 35-79 years with oral cavity squamous cell carcinoma. CDR3 coding DNA: TGTGCCAGCAGCTCGGCCGGCATCGCCGAACCTGGGGCCAACGTCCTGACTTTC. Translation gives CASSSAGIAEPGANVLTF.